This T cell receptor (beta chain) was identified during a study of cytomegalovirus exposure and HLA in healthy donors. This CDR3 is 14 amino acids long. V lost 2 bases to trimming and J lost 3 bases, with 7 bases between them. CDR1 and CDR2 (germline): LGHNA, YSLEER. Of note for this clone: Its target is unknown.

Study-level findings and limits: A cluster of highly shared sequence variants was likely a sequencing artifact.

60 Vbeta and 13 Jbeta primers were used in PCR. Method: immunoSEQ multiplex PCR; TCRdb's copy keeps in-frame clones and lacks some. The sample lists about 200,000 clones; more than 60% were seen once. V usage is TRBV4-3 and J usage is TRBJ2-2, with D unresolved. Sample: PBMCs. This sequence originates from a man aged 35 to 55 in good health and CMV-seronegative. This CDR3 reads CASSQNLDTGELFF. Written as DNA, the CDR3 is TGCGCCAGCAGCCAAAATCTTGACACCGGGGAGCTGTTTTTT.